These 18 T cell receptor beta chains share one sample of origin, sequenced in a study of T cell clusters in autoimmune cytopenias. TRB was amplified from roughly 0.25 ug of peripheral blood genomic DNA per sample. One tube held mixed TRB-A and TRB-B primer pools for touch-down PCR. TCRdb re-called the multiplex PCR reads; one entry per CDR3 protein, DNA not given. This listing includes 7,800 or so distinct CDR3 sequences. Input material: peripheral blood. Receptors originate from a human donor with an autoimmune cytopenia or autoimmune hepatitis (not recorded which).

The J gene is TRBJ2-3, the V gene TRBV6-2 or TRBV6-3; with no DNA, the TCRdb D assignment of TRBD2 cannot be verified. The CDR3 extends over 17 amino acids. Germline V gene data show CDR1 as MNHEY and CDR2 as SVGEGT. This CDR3 is CASSSGLAGEGTDTQYF.

This clonotype shows up as medium-sized by frequency. The chain joins TRBV19 to TRBJ2-5; TCRdb calls TRBD2, which cannot be checked without DNA. There are 17 residues in the CDR3. CDR1 LNHDA and CDR2 SQIVND come from the germline V gene (reference sequence). The CDR3 spells CASSRRASGGLKETQYF.

By frequency, this clonotype is medium-sized. The rearrangement links TRBV19 to TRBJ2-7; with no DNA, the TCRdb D assignment of TRBD1 cannot be verified. Germline CDR1 LNHDA, CDR2 SQIVND (reference sequence). The CDR3 length is 15 residues. CDR3 sequence reads: CASSIGGGESYEQYF.

CDR3 region: CASSLVTQPYEQYF. This chain joins TRBV5-6 and TRBJ2-7. From germline, CDR1 is SGHDT and CDR2 YYEEEE. The CDR3 covers 14 residues.

The V call is TRBV6-6, the J call TRBJ2-7; TCRdb picks TRBD1, but there is no DNA to check that call. CDR1 is MNHNY, CDR2 SVGAGI, per germline (reference sequence). The CDR3 loop spans 12 amino acids. The CDR3 sequence is CAGGESSYEQYF.

The chain has TRBV6-1 and TRBJ1-1; TCRdb outputs TRBD1, but without DNA this stays unchecked. CDR1 and CDR2 (germline): MNHNS, SASEGT. The CDR3 sequence is 14 residues long. The CDR3 loop is CASSVGWTDTEAFF.

The rearrangement links TRBV18 to TRBJ2-7; absent DNA, TCRdb's TRBD1 call cannot be checked. This CDR3 is 13 amino acids long. In germline, CDR1 is KGHSH, CDR2 LQKENI. This CDR3 reads CASYQGQGYEQYF.

CDR3 in amino acids: CASSPTVIRGGYTF. This chain connects TRBV6-5 to TRBJ1-2. This CDR3 spans 14 amino acids. Germline V CDR1 and CDR2: MNHEY, SVGAGI.

The gene calls are TRBV10-3 and TRBJ2-3; TCRdb's D gene call, TRBD1, goes unchecked for lack of DNA. This CDR3 spans 16 amino acids. Germline loops: CDR1 ENHRY, CDR2 SYGVKD. The CDR3 sequence: CAIGPGTGVGTDTQYF.

The gene calls are TRBV27 and TRBJ1-1; without DNA, the TCRdb call of TRBD1 cannot be checked. Per germline, CDR1 MNHEY and CDR2 SMNVEV (reference sequence). The CDR3 is 15 amino acids. The CDR3 sequence is CASSLYQGMDTEAFF.

By frequency, this clonotype is medium-sized. This chain uses TRBV6-6 with TRBJ2-5; TCRdb names TRBD2, which stays unverified in the absence of DNA. The germline V gene has CDR1 MNHNY and CDR2 SVGAGI (reference sequence). CDR3 length: 15 residues. CDR3 sequence reads: CASSRGLAGLETQYF.

The chain is built from TRBV5-6 and TRBJ2-7; checking the TCRdb D call of TRBD1 is not possible without DNA. Germline V gives CDR1 SGHDT, CDR2 YYEEEE. CDR3 length: 20 residues. This CDR3 is CASSPTNYETGFKLSYEQYF.

Its frequency marks this clonotype as medium-sized. The rearrangement joins TRBV29-1 to TRBJ2-1; there is no DNA to check the TCRdb D call of TRBD2. Germline V lookup: CDR1 SQVTM, CDR2 ANQGSEA. CDR3 size: 15 residues. Here the CDR3 reads CSVESLLGLNNEQFF.

The chain has TRBV6-6 and TRBJ2-7; the D call of TRBD1 rests on TCRdb alone, since no DNA is present to check it. The length of the CDR3 is 11 residues. CDR1 and CDR2 from the germline V gene are MNHNY and SVGAGI (reference sequence). The CDR3 sequence: CASTTGFEQYF.

The chain joins TRBV7-6 to TRBJ1-2; TCRdb proposes TRBD1, but this gene call is untestable without DNA. Per the germline V gene, CDR1 is SGHVS and CDR2 is FNYEAQ. CDR3 length: 15 residues. This CDR3 is CASSLVQGAYYGYTF.

This sequence joins TRBV19 and TRBJ1-4. The CDR3 consists of 15 residues. Germline V gene sequence: CDR1 LNHDA, CDR2 SQIVND (reference sequence). CDR3 protein: CASSSATPTNEKLFF.

This chain uses TRBV19 with TRBJ1-1; TCRdb gives TRBD1 as the D gene, but with no DNA this cannot be confirmed. Germline loops: CDR1 LNHDA, CDR2 SQIVND (reference sequence). This CDR3 is built from 15 residues. This CDR3 reads CASSMGDREYTEAFF.

Its frequency marks this clonotype as medium-sized (0.01 to 0.1%). The chain recombines TRBV11-1 with TRBJ2-5. The CDR3 is 12 amino acids. Germline CDR1 is SGHAT and CDR2 is FQDESV (reference sequence). The CDR3 spells CASSRPQETQYF.